This is a list of T cell receptor beta chains from one sample in a study of CD8+ T cells in alopecia areata. Repertoires were generated with immunoSEQ multiplex PCR, while TCRdb's copy carries only in-frame clones and drops some. The repertoire holds roughly 75,000 clones, with 55% to 65% as singletons. Sequenced here: CD8+ T cells sorted from blood, sampled at week 0. These receptors were taken from a human donor with alopecia areata. Each CDR3 is given with its conserved first and last residue. D genes are given only for firm matches. The listing skips clone size in some rows; elsewhere it reads once, few, many or a size class.

J gene: TRBJ2-5; V gene: TRBV6-5; clone size: few; D gene: .; CDR3 DNA: TGTGCCAGCAGACCCGGCCGGTTAGAGACCCAGTACTTC; CDR3 protein: CASRPGRLETQYF
J gene: TRBJ1-5; V gene: TRBV27; clone size: .; D gene: TRBD1; CDR3 DNA: TGTGCCAGCGGACAACTGACAGGGTATAGCAATCAGCCCCAGCATTTT; CDR3 protein: CASGQLTGYSNQPQHF
J gene: TRBJ2-1; V gene: TRBV7-9; clone size: .; D gene: .; CDR3 DNA: TGTGCCAGCAGCTCCATTAGAAATGAGCAGTTCTTC; CDR3 protein: CASSSIRNEQFF
J gene: TRBJ2-7; V gene: TRBV29-1; clone size: .; D gene: .; CDR3 DNA: TGCAGCGTCCTGGGGGTCGGGGCTTACGAGCAGTACTTC; CDR3 protein: CSVLGVGAYEQYF
J gene: TRBJ1-1; V gene: TRBV6-5; clone size: .; D gene: .; CDR3 DNA: TGTGCCAGCAGTTTAGGGTTAGGGTCCCACACTGAAGCTTTCTTT; CDR3 protein: CASSLGLGSHTEAFF
J gene: TRBJ1-1; V gene: TRBV5-1; clone size: few; D gene: .; CDR3 DNA: TGCGCCAGCAGCCCAGGGACCGGGGGCACTGAAGCTTTCTTT; CDR3 protein: CASSPGTGGTEAFF
J gene: TRBJ1-2; V gene: TRBV27; clone size: .; D gene: TRBD1; CDR3 DNA: TGTGCCAGCAGTTGGGGGCAGGGGGGTGGAGGCTACACCTTC; CDR3 protein: CASSWGQGGGGYTF
J gene: TRBJ1-5; V gene: TRBV7-8; clone size: .; D gene: .; CDR3 DNA: TGTGCCAGCAGCGCTGGGAATAGCAATCAGCCCCAGCATTTT; CDR3 protein: CASSAGNSNQPQHF
J gene: TRBJ2-4; V gene: TRBV27; clone size: .; D gene: TRBD1; CDR3 DNA: TGTGCCAGCAGAAAACAGGGGAGAGAGAACATTCAGTACTTC; CDR3 protein: CASRKQGRENIQYF
J gene: TRBJ1-2; V gene: TRBV4-1; clone size: .; D gene: .; CDR3 DNA: TGCGCCAGCAGCCAAGCCAGTTCTGGCTACACCTTC; CDR3 protein: CASSQASSGYTF
J gene: TRBJ1-1; V gene: TRBV25-1; clone size: .; D gene: .; CDR3 DNA: TGTGCCAGCAGTGAATTGTTGGGCAACACTGAAGCTTTCTTT; CDR3 protein: CASSELLGNTEAFF
J gene: TRBJ2-3; V gene: TRBV10-3; clone size: .; D gene: TRBD2; CDR3 DNA: TGTGCCATCAGCAAAGCGGGAGTCGATACAGATACGCAGTATTTT; CDR3 protein: CAISKAGVDTDTQYF
J gene: TRBJ1-6; V gene: TRBV23-1; clone size: few; D gene: .; CDR3 DNA: TGCGCCAGCAGTCAGGGACCCACGGGAGCCCTCCACTTT; CDR3 protein: CASSQGPTGALHF
J gene: TRBJ1-1; V gene: TRBV28; clone size: .; D gene: .; CDR3 DNA: TGTGCCAGCAGTTTTTACCCCATGAACACTGAAGCTTTCTTT; CDR3 protein: CASSFYPMNTEAFF
J gene: TRBJ1-5; V gene: TRBV6-6; clone size: .; D gene: .; CDR3 DNA: TGTGCCAGCAGTTTACCAGGGGACAGCAATCAGCCCCAGCATTTT; CDR3 protein: CASSLPGDSNQPQHF
J gene: TRBJ1-1; V gene: TRBV2; clone size: few; D gene: .; CDR3 DNA: TGTGCCAGCAGCCGGGATCATCAGGGGAACACTGAAGCTTTCTTT; CDR3 protein: CASSRDHQGNTEAFF
J gene: TRBJ2-2; V gene: TRBV27; clone size: .; D gene: TRBD2; CDR3 DNA: TGTGCCAGCAGTTTTGGCGGGGGGCAGACCGGGGAGCTGTTTTTT; CDR3 protein: CASSFGGGQTGELFF
J gene: TRBJ1-1; V gene: TRBV30; clone size: .; D gene: .; CDR3 DNA: TGTGCCTGGAGTGGGGGAGTCGGTATCGTCCCTGAAGCTTTCTTT; CDR3 protein: CAWSGGVGIVPEAFF
J gene: TRBJ2-3; V gene: TRBV7-9; clone size: .; D gene: TRBD2; CDR3 DNA: TGTGCCAGCAGTTTTTATCAAGGGACTACAAGCACAGATACGCAGTATTTT; CDR3 protein: CASSFYQGTTSTDTQYF
J gene: TRBJ2-1; V gene: TRBV27; clone size: .; D gene: .; CDR3 DNA: TGTGCCAGCAGTTCCGGTCCGACAGGCGCCTACAATGAGCAGTTCTTC; CDR3 protein: CASSSGPTGAYNEQFF
J gene: TRBJ2-3; V gene: TRBV23-1; clone size: few; D gene: TRBD1; CDR3 DNA: TGCGCCAGCAGTCCGGACAGGGGGGCTACAGATACGCAGTATTTT; CDR3 protein: CASSPDRGATDTQYF
J gene: TRBJ2-6; V gene: TRBV27; clone size: .; D gene: .; CDR3 DNA: TGTGCCAGCAGTTCAATCCCTGTAGGGGCCAACGTCCTGACTTTC; CDR3 protein: CASSSIPVGANVLTF
J gene: TRBJ2-1; V gene: TRBV28; clone size: .; D gene: .; CDR3 DNA: TGTGCCAGCAGTTCACTCAAGCATACGCCTACCTACAATGAGCAGTTCTTC; CDR3 protein: CASSSLKHTPTYNEQFF
J gene: TRBJ2-3; V gene: TRBV6-5; clone size: .; D gene: .; CDR3 DNA: TGTGCCAGCAGGAGGTGGCTCTCAGACACAGATACGCAGTATTTT; CDR3 protein: CASRRWLSDTDTQYF
J gene: TRBJ2-7; V gene: TRBV7-8; clone size: .; D gene: TRBD1; CDR3 DNA: TGTGCCGGTAGTGACAGGGTCGACGAGCAGTACTTC; CDR3 protein: CAGSDRVDEQYF
J gene: TRBJ2-2; V gene: TRBV2; clone size: .; D gene: TRBD2; CDR3 DNA: TGTGCCAGCAGGGGAGGACTAGTCCCCGGGGAGCTGTTTTTT; CDR3 protein: CASRGGLVPGELFF
J gene: TRBJ2-1; V gene: TRBV4-1; clone size: .; D gene: TRBD1; CDR3 DNA: TGCGCCAGCAGCCTGGGACAGGGCTCCTACAATGAGCAGTTCTTC; CDR3 protein: CASSLGQGSYNEQFF
J gene: TRBJ1-2; V gene: TRBV5-6; clone size: .; D gene: .; CDR3 DNA: TGTGCCAGCAGCTTAACCAGGGGTTTTAACTATGGCTACACCTTC; CDR3 protein: CASSLTRGFNYGYTF
J gene: TRBJ2-1; V gene: TRBV9; clone size: few; D gene: .; CDR3 DNA: TGTGCCAGCAGCGTAGGGCGCTACAATGAGCAGTTCTTC; CDR3 protein: CASSVGRYNEQFF
J gene: TRBJ1-2; V gene: TRBV7-9; clone size: once; D gene: .; CDR3 DNA: TGTGCCACCTATATAATCGGCAGGGAGGATGGCTACACCTTC; CDR3 protein: CATYIIGREDGYTF
J gene: TRBJ2-5; V gene: TRBV29-1; clone size: .; D gene: .; CDR3 DNA: TGCAGCGTTGAGGGCAAGACCGAGACCCAGTACTTC; CDR3 protein: CSVEGKTETQYF
J gene: TRBJ2-3; V gene: TRBV5-4; clone size: .; D gene: TRBD1; CDR3 DNA: TGTGCCAGCAGCCTACAGGGGGAAGTCACAGATACGCAGTATTTT; CDR3 protein: CASSLQGEVTDTQYF
J gene: TRBJ1-1; V gene: TRBV2; clone size: many; D gene: TRBD1; CDR3 DNA: TGTGCCAGCAGTGAAAAAGGGGGCGGGACTGAAGCTTTCTTT; CDR3 protein: CASSEKGGGTEAFF